A selection of T cell receptor beta chains follows, all from one sample in a study of identical twins. TCRdb reprocessed the 5' RACE reads via MiXCR and lists one record per CDR3 protein. The sample lists 650,000 to 750,000 distinct CDR3 sequences, around 20% occurring once. The sample was also reused in another study, on T cells expressing NK-cell markers.

The sample taken for sequencing was PBMCs. The receptors stem from a woman aged 18-29 years in good health. Each CDR3 is given with its conserved first and last residue. The order of the fields is J gene, V gene, D gene, clone size, CDR3 DNA, CDR3 protein. A D gene is named only where the DNA matches it firmly. Clone size is not always given. Where it is, it says once, few, many or a class for expanded clones.

>TRBJ2-7|TRBV2|.|.
TGTGCCAGCGAGGACGGGGGAAAGTCCTACGAGCAGTACTTC
CASEDGGKSYEQYF
>TRBJ2-3|TRBV6-1|.|.
TGTGCCAGCAGACCTCCGGGACAACACACAGATACGCAGTATTTT
CASRPPGQHTDTQYF
>TRBJ2-5|TRBV7-8|.|few
TGTGCCAGCACCCGAGGCCGCCAACAAGAGACCCAGTACTTC
CASTRGRQQETQYF
>TRBJ2-3|TRBV3-1|.|.
TGTGCCAGCAGCCAAGTGGCTGTCTCTAGCACAGATACGCAGTATTTT
CASSQVAVSSTDTQYF
>TRBJ2-1|TRBV20-1|.|many
TGCAGTGCTAGAGCGGGGAACCTGCTGGATGAGCAGTTCTTC
CSARAGNLLDEQFF
>TRBJ1-1|TRBV10-3|.|many
TGTGCCATCAGTGGTGGACGGATGAACACTGAAGCTTTCTTT
CAISGGRMNTEAFF
>TRBJ2-7|TRBV19|.|.
TGTGCCAGTAGCCTAACAGGGACCGGGCGCCCCTACGAGCAGTACTTC
CASSLTGTGRPYEQYF
>TRBJ2-2|TRBV5-1|.|few
TGCGCCAGCAGCTTGGGACATGGGGAGCTGTTTTTT
CASSLGHGELFF
>TRBJ2-1|TRBV5-1|TRBD2|.
TGCGCCAGCAGCTTGGTGGCTAGCGGGAGGGATAAGCAGTTCTTC
CASSLVASGRDKQFF
>TRBJ2-2|TRBV6-5|TRBD1|.
TGTGCCAGCAGTTACTCCGGGACAGGGCCCACCGGGGAGCTGTTTTTT
CASSYSGTGPTGELFF
>TRBJ2-1|TRBV20-1|TRBD2|few
TGCAGTGCTACGGCTCCGGGACTAGCGAATGAGCAGTTCTTC
CSATAPGLANEQFF
>TRBJ1-5|TRBV7-7|.|few
TGTGCTAGCAGCCCGCGGACTGGGCAGCCCCAGCATTTT
CASSPRTGQPQHF
>TRBJ2-1|TRBV6-1|.|few
TGTGCCAGCATGGGCAACCTAATGCTCGATGAGCAGTTCTTC
CASMGNLMLDEQFF
>TRBJ2-3|TRBV15|.|.
TGTGCCACCAGCAGAACCCAAAACGTGTATACAGATACGCAGTATTTT
CATSRTQNVYTDTQYF
>TRBJ2-7|TRBV7-2|.|many
TGTGCCAGCAGCTTAAAGTTCTTCGACGAGCAGTACTTC
CASSLKFFDEQYF
>TRBJ2-5|TRBV20-1|TRBD2|.
TGCAGTGCTACTGGGACTAGCGGAACCCTTCACCAAGAGACCCAGTACTTC
CSATGTSGTLHQETQYF
>TRBJ1-1|TRBV11-3|.|.
TGTGCCAGCAGCCAAGGGATCGATACTGAAGCTTTCTTT
CASSQGIDTEAFF
>TRBJ2-3|TRBV5-4|.|few
TGTGCCACCAAGGGGGAACAGACCACAGATACGCAGTATTTT
CATKGEQTTDTQYF
>TRBJ1-2|TRBV12-3/TRBV12-4|.|few
TGTGCCAGCAGTCGGTACAGGGATGGCTACACCTTC
CASSRYRDGYTF
>TRBJ2-1|TRBV10-1|.|few
TGCGCCAGCAGCCCTGATAGCTGGAGCTACAATGAGCAGTTCTTC
CASSPDSWSYNEQFF
>TRBJ2-1|TRBV5-1|.|.
TGCGCCAGCAGCTTCCGGGATAACAATGAGCAGTTCTTC
CASSFRDNNEQFF
>TRBJ2-5|TRBV20-1|TRBD2|.
TGCAGTGCTAGGGGACTAGCGGGCGTGGAAGAGACCCAGTACTTC
CSARGLAGVEETQYF
>TRBJ2-5|TRBV4-3|.|few
TGCGCCAGCAGCCAGCATTCGGGCTCCGGAGAGACCCAGTACTTC
CASSQHSGSGETQYF
>TRBJ2-5|TRBV5-1|.|many
TGCGCCAGCAGCTTATTCCAAGAGACCCAGTACTTC
CASSLFQETQYF
>TRBJ2-7|TRBV4-3|TRBD2|.
TGCGCCAGCAGCCAACAAGCGGGAGGCTACGAGCAGTACTTC
CASSQQAGGYEQYF
>TRBJ2-7|TRBV5-1|.|many
TGCGCCAGCAGCTTTGAGTGGAGCTCCTACGAGCAGTACTTC
CASSFEWSSYEQYF
>TRBJ2-5|TRBV7-9|.|.
TGTGCCAGCAGCCATGCGAAACAGACTAAATCCCAAGAGACCCAGTACTTC
CASSHAKQTKSQETQYF
>TRBJ2-6|TRBV12-3/TRBV12-4|.|few
TGTGCCAGCTCTTCGGGCGGCAGGGCCCACTCTGGGGCCAACGTCCTGACTTTC
CASSSGGRAHSGANVLTF
>TRBJ2-7|TRBV10-3|.|few
TGTGCCATCAGATCAGGGCCCTCCTACGAGCAGTACTTC
CAIRSGPSYEQYF
>TRBJ2-1|TRBV3-1|.|.
TGTGCCACCAGCCAAATCGTAGCGGCCTACAATGAGCAGTTCTTC
CATSQIVAAYNEQFF
>TRBJ2-3|TRBV3-1|.|.
TGTGCCAGCAGCCATACCCCAGTCCCCCGCACAGATACGCAGTATTTT
CASSHTPVPRTDTQYF
>TRBJ2-3|TRBV5-5|.|.
TGTGCCAGCAGCTGGCTCGGGACCGGCACAGATACGCAGTATTTT
CASSWLGTGTDTQYF
>TRBJ2-7|TRBV12-3/TRBV12-4|TRBD2|few
TGTGCCAGCAGTTTGTCGGGACTAGCGACCTACGAGCAGTACTTC
CASSLSGLATYEQYF
>TRBJ2-5|TRBV9|.|few
TGTGCCAGCAGCGGGGGACTGACGGAAGAGACCCAGTACTTC
CASSGGLTEETQYF
>TRBJ2-2|TRBV6-2/TRBV6-3|.|.
TGTGCCAGCAGGCGGAGGCACGGGGAGCTGTTTTTT
CASRRRHGELFF
>TRBJ2-1|TRBV10-2|.|.
TGCGCCAGCAGTGAGCCCGGGGTCTGCAATGAGCAGTTCTTC
CASSEPGVCNEQFF
>TRBJ2-1|TRBV11-3|.|.
TGTGCCAGCAGCTCGATCAGGGGAGGTAATGAGCAGTTCTTC
CASSSIRGGNEQFF
>TRBJ1-1|TRBV6-4|.|once
TGTGCCATGCCCCCCCACAGGGTATGGACTGAAGCTTTCTTT
CAMPPHRVWTEAFF
>TRBJ2-7|TRBV6-2/TRBV6-3|TRBD1|few
TGTGCCAGCAATCGACAGGGGGCCTACGAGCAGTACTTC
CASNRQGAYEQYF
>TRBJ2-1|TRBV20-1|.|.
TGCAGTGCTAGCCAGGGACTGTCTAGGGAGAATGAGCAGTTCTTC
CSASQGLSRENEQFF
>TRBJ2-7|TRBV7-3|.|.
TGTGCCAGCAGCTTCGGGCCCGAGGGTTACGAGCAGTACTTC
CASSFGPEGYEQYF
>TRBJ1-4|TRBV29-1|TRBD1|few
TGCAGCGTCGCCCCCGGTGACAGGGGGGATGAAAAACTGTTTTTT
CSVAPGDRGDEKLFF
>TRBJ2-7|TRBV5-5|.|few
TGTGCCAGCAGCCAAGGACAGCCCACTTTCTCCTACGAGCAGTACTTC
CASSQGQPTFSYEQYF
>TRBJ2-2|TRBV7-9|.|.
TGTGCCAGCAGCCTCTACCTCACCCGTAACACCGGGGAGCTGTTTTTT
CASSLYLTRNTGELFF
>TRBJ2-7|TRBV20-1|.|few
TGCAGTGCTAGGGCAGGTGGGGCCGCCTACGAGCAGTACTTC
CSARAGGAAYEQYF
>TRBJ2-5|TRBV6-1|.|.
TGTGCCAGCAGTGAAAGTGGCAAGGGATTGAGTCTAGAGACCCAGTACTTC
CASSESGKGLSLETQYF
>TRBJ2-1|TRBV29-1|.|.
TGCAGCGTGACGGTATTAGGAAACAATGAGCAGTTCTTC
CSVTVLGNNEQFF
>TRBJ2-7|TRBV20-1|TRBD1|few
TGCAGCCTCAGACAGGGAAGCAGGTCCTACGAGCAGTACTTC
CSLRQGSRSYEQYF
>TRBJ2-7|TRBV20-1|TRBD1|.
TGCAGTGCCACACCCACAGGGGGAAGCTACGAGCAGTACTTC
CSATPTGGSYEQYF
>TRBJ2-1|TRBV7-2|TRBD2|.
TGTGCCAGCAGCCCGGCCGGGACTAGCGGGACTAATGAGCAGTTCTTC
CASSPAGTSGTNEQFF
>TRBJ2-6|TRBV5-1|.|.
TGCGCCAGCAGCCTACAATTACAGGGATCTGGGGCCAACGTCCTGACTTTC
CASSLQLQGSGANVLTF
>TRBJ2-5|TRBV15|.|.
TGTGCCACCAGCAGGTTGACAGGGAGGGGAATAGAGACCCAGTACTTC
CATSRLTGRGIETQYF
>TRBJ2-7|TRBV29-1|.|.
TGCAGCGTCGCTTTAATCTACAGCTCCTACGAGCAGTACTTC
CSVALIYSSYEQYF
>TRBJ2-7|TRBV25-1|.|.
TGTGCCAGCAGTGAATTAGGTGTCAGGGTCCACGAGCAGTACTTC
CASSELGVRVHEQYF
>TRBJ1-1|TRBV15|TRBD1|few
TGTGCTACCGGGACAGGTTCCACTGAAGCTTTCTTT
CATGTGSTEAFF